This entry lists 32 T cell receptor beta chains sequenced from one sample in a study of control samples from healthy donors and cancer patients. Sequencing was performed with immunoSEQ multiplex PCR; in TCRdb, only in-frame clones are kept and a portion is missing. This listing includes roughly 200,000 clones. The sample consisted of blood. The receptors here all came from a woman aged 30 to 39 in good health.

The chain uses TRBV5-1 and TRBJ2-1; the match to TRBD2 covers 11 bases. Germline values: CDR1 SGHRS, CDR2 YFSETQ. Germline trimming cut 6 bases from V and 6 bases from J; bases unmatched to any gene: 11. This CDR3 is built from 16 residues. The CDR3 here is CASKFSGGDFPNEQFF. For the CDR3, the DNA is TGCGCCAGCAAGTTTAGCGGGGGGGATTTTCCCAATGAGCAGTTCTTC.

Concerning this clone: The same CDR3 can be traced to other DNA sequences in this sample. V usage is TRBV7-2 and J usage is TRBJ2-5; 7 bases are a match to TRBD1. CDR3 length: 14 residues. In germline, CDR1 is SGHTA, CDR2 FQGNSA. V was pared by 0 bases and J by 5 bases, with 3 bases of the junction left unmatched. As DNA, the CDR3 is TGTGCCAGCAGCTTAGCTTCGACAGGGGAGACCCAGTACTTC. Its translation is CASSLASTGETQYF.

This chain connects TRBV28 to TRBJ1-3; no firm D call. Germline CDR1 is MDHEN and CDR2 is SYDVKM. This CDR3 has 11 residues. V lost 7 bases and J lost 8, with 9 bases in between. CDR3 nucleotides: TGTGCCAGCAAGGGTTCGTACACCATATATTTT. Encoded protein: CASKGSYTIYF.

This rearrangement joins TRBV24-1 to TRBJ2-3; 9 bases map to TRBD1. CDR3 length equals 18 residues. Losses at the gene ends were 4 bases for V and 0 bases for J; bases not matched to a gene: 10. CDR1 KGHDR and CDR2 SFDVKD come from the germline V gene. CDR3 residues: CATSDSSDRGGSTDTQYF. CDR3 bases: TGTGCCACCAGTGACTCCTCGGACAGGGGAGGTAGCACAGATACGCAGTATTTT.

This chain connects TRBV2 to TRBJ1-4; D gene uncertain. V lost 4 bases, J lost 4 bases, and 4 bases lay in between. This CDR3 comprises 12 residues. Germline CDR1 reads SNHLY; CDR2 reads FYNNEI. In DNA form, the CDR3 reads TGTGCCAGCAGTGTTAATAATGAAAAACTGTTTTTT. It translates to CASSVNNEKLFF.

The chain links TRBV4-1 to TRBJ1-2; TRBD1 is a possible D gene (5 bases). Deletions cut 6 bases from V and 5 bases from J, with 19 bases between. The CDR3 contains 15 residues. Germline-derived CDR1 and CDR2 are MGHRA and YSYEKL. This chain's CDR3 is CASRPVGRGSYGYTF. The CDR3 DNA reads as TGCGCCAGCAGGCCCGTGGGACGGGGATCGTATGGCTACACCTTC.

The CDR3 nucleotides read TGTGCCAGTAAACAGGGACAGGGGTGGACTGAAGCTTTCTTT. Residues: CASKQGQGWTEAFF. This chain connects TRBV19 to TRBJ1-1; TRBD1 matches 10 bases. Germline V gene sequence: CDR1 LNHDA, CDR2 SQIVND (reference sequence). V shed 7 bases, J shed 5 bases, and the junction held 7 bases outside the gene matches. This CDR3 spans 14 amino acids.

V usage is TRBV5-1 and J usage is TRBJ1-2; no clear D gene. The CDR3 loop spans 11 amino acids. The V end was cut by 7 bases, the J end by 3 bases, with 7 bases between. Germline CDR1 SGHRS, CDR2 YFSETQ. The CDR3 nucleotides read TGCGCCAGCGGCCGCGACTATGGCTACACCTTC. Translating gives CASGRDYGYTF. The full variable domain, with the rest looked up from reference TRBV5-1 and TRBJ1-2, is KAGVTQTPRYLIKTRGQQVTLSCSPISGHRSVSWYQQTPGQGLQFLFEYFSETQRNKGNFPGRFSGRQFSNSRSEMNVSTLELGDSALYLCASGRDYGYTFGSGTRLTVV.

This chain connects TRBV5-1 to TRBJ1-4; TRBD1 agrees at 7 bases. V lost 4 bases to trimming and J lost 5 bases; unmatched junction nucleotides: 11. CDR3 length: 16 amino acids. From germline, CDR1 is SGHRS and CDR2 YFSETQ. CDR3 coding DNA: TGCGCCAGCAGCGAGGACAGGTTGGGTTTAAATGAAAAACTGTTTTTT. It specifies CASSEDRLGLNEKLFF.

The CDR3 sequence is CASSQDYGVNEKLFF. In DNA form, the CDR3 reads TGTGCCAGCAGCCAAGATTACGGAGTTAATGAAAAACTGTTTTTT. The V and J genes are TRBV3-1 (or the pseudogene TRBV3-2) and TRBJ1-4; no clear D gene. The CDR3 is 15 residues long. V shed 0 bases and J shed 4 bases, with 9 bases lying between them. CDR1 is LGHDT and CDR2 is YNNKEL in the germline V gene (reference sequence).

The chain joins TRBV28 to TRBJ2-2; D is perhaps TRBD1 (5 bases). The germline CDR1 and CDR2 sequences are MDHEN and SYDVKM. Trimming shortened V by 7 bases and J by 7 bases, and 13 bases separated the two germline ends. The CDR3 has 13 amino acids. The CDR3 nucleotides read TGTGCCAGCACCATACCCAGGGACGGGGAGCTGTTTTTT. This sequence encodes CASTIPRDGELFF.

This chain's CDR3 is CASSSGVAQETQYF. The CDR3 nucleotides read TGTGCCAGCAGCTCGGGGGTTGCCCAGGAGACCCAGTACTTC. This chain uses TRBV7-2 with TRBJ2-5; TRBD2 might be the D (6 bases). Germline CDR1 and CDR2: SGHTA and FQGNSA. V lost 4 bases, J lost 5 bases, and 14 bases lay in between. The CDR3 extends over 14 amino acids.

This sequence joins TRBV19 and TRBJ1-4; D might be TRBD1 (5 bases). V was pared by 3 bases and J by 8 bases, with 19 bases between. The V gene's germline CDR1 is LNHDA and CDR2 SQIVND (reference sequence). The CDR3 has 16 residues. The CDR3 loop reads CASSMYPGFGGEKLFF. The DNA for the CDR3 is TGTGCCAGTAGTATGTACCCAGGGTTCGGAGGGGAAAAACTGTTTTTT. Looking up the rest from reference TRBV19 and TRBJ1-4 gives the full variable domain: DGGITQSPKYLFRKEGQNVTLSCEQNLNHDAMYWYRQDPGQGLRLIYYSQIVNDFQKGDIAEGYSVSREKKESFPLTVTSAQKNPTAFYLCASSMYPGFGGEKLFFGSGTQLSVL.

As concerns this clone: This sample includes further DNA sequences coding for the same CDR3. This chain joins TRBV12-3 or TRBV12-4 and TRBJ2-7; 7 bases align to TRBD2. The CDR3 is made up of 12 amino acids. Trimming cost V 3 bases and J 4 bases; bases outside gene matches: 0. This chain's CDR3 is CASSFGGYEQYF. DNA for the CDR3: TGTGCCAGCAGTTTCGGGGGGTACGAGCAGTACTTC.

This chain connects TRBV5-1 to TRBJ2-3; 7 nucleotides align to TRBD2. V lost 7 bases and J lost 1; bases outside the gene matches: 9. Germline assignment: CDR1 SGHRS and CDR2 YFSETQ. The CDR3 has 15 residues. The CDR3 DNA sequence: TGCGCCAGCTATGATGGCGGGGGAGGCACAGATACGCAGTATTTT. It specifies CASYDGGGGTDTQYF.

This rearrangement joins TRBV5-6 to TRBJ1-1, with D maybe TRBD1 (5 bases). CDR3 length: 14 amino acids. CDR1 and CDR2 from the germline V gene are SGHDT and YYEEEE. V lost 4 bases to trimming and J lost 0 bases, with 10 bases between them. The CDR3 loop is CASSAGMMNTEAFF. The CDR3, as DNA: TGTGCCAGCAGCGCAGGGATGATGAACACTGAAGCTTTCTTT.

The chain links TRBV5-5 to TRBJ1-5; the match to TRBD1 covers 7 bases. Germline values: CDR1 SGHKS, CDR2 YYEKEE (reference sequence). Losses at the gene ends were 2 bases for V and 7 bases for J; bases not matched to a gene: 6. The CDR3 extends over 14 amino acids. CDR3 residues: CASSLDRDTQPQHF. The DNA for the CDR3 is TGTGCCAGCAGCTTAGACAGGGACACGCAGCCCCAGCATTTT.

The rearrangement joins TRBV5-1 to TRBJ1-2, with D unresolved. The CDR3 is made up of 12 amino acids. V was shortened by 7 bases and J by 4 bases, with 11 bases between the two germline ends. Germline assignment: CDR1 SGHRS and CDR2 YFSETQ. The CDR3 DNA sequence: TGCGCCAGCGGACCTACGGGCTATGGCTACACCTTC. Translation: CASGPTGYGYTF.

J is TRBJ2-3 and V is TRBV11-3; unclear D gene. This CDR3 has 13 amino acids. Germline V CDR1 and CDR2: SGHNT, YENEEA. V lost 1 base to trimming and J lost 5 bases, with 7 bases between them. The CDR3, as DNA: TGTGCCAGCAGCTTAGTAGTCAGAGATACGCAGTATTTT. Its translation is CASSLVVRDTQYF. Together with reference TRBV11-3 and TRBJ2-3, the CDR3 gives the full variable domain: EAGVVQSPRYKIIEKKQPVAFWCNPISGHNTLYWYLQNLGQGPELLIRYENEEAVDDSQLPKDRFSAERLKGVDSTLKIQPAELGDSAVYLCASSLVVRDTQYFGPGTRLTVL.

This chain connects TRBV4-2 to TRBJ1-5, with 9 nucleotides matching TRBD1. CDR3 length: 16 amino acids. V shed 4 bases, J shed 6 bases, and the junction held 10 bases outside the gene matches. Per germline, CDR1 LGHNA and CDR2 YNFKEQ. As DNA, the CDR3 is TGTGCCAGCAGCCGAACAACAGGGGGCGATGGTCAGCCCCAGCATTTT. It is translated as CASSRTTGGDGQPQHF.

The chain joins TRBV29-1 to TRBJ1-3; a weak D match, TRBD1 (6 bases). Per the germline V gene, CDR1 is SQVTM and CDR2 is ANQGSEA. V shed 6 bases and J shed 4 bases, with 10 bases lying between them. The CDR3 totals 12 residues. As DNA, the CDR3 is TGCAGCGTCCGGGACACGGGAAACACCATATATTTT. This encodes CSVRDTGNTIYF. Based on the CDR3 plus reference TRBV29-1 and TRBJ1-3, the full variable domain is SAVISQKPSRDICQRGTSLTIQCQVDSQVTMMFWYRQQPGQSLTLIATANQGSEATYESGFVIDKFPISRPNLTFSTLTVSNMSPEDSSIYLCSVRDTGNTIYFGEGSWLTVV.

The J gene is TRBJ1-6, the V gene TRBV6-1; maybe TRBD1 (6 bases). CDR3 length: 15 amino acids. V lost 2 bases to trimming and J lost 7 bases, with 12 bases between them. Germline loops: CDR1 MNHNS, CDR2 SASEGT. CDR3 residues: CASSEIRGANSPLHF. CDR3 DNA: TGTGCCAGCAGTGAAATCAGGGGAGCAAATTCACCCCTCCACTTT.

The chain couples TRBV28 to TRBJ1-5; D is undetermined. The CDR3 covers 12 residues. CDR1 and CDR2 (germline): MDHEN, SYDVKM. The germline V and J ends were trimmed by 3 bases and 3 bases, with 3 bases remaining between them. The CDR3 sequence is CASSLANQPQHF. CDR3 in DNA: TGTGCCAGCAGTTTGGCCAATCAGCCCCAGCATTTT.

The J gene is TRBJ1-1, the V gene TRBV6-2 or TRBV6-3; maybe TRBD1 (6 bases). The V gene lost 4 bases and the J gene lost 7 bases, with 19 bases spanning the gap. The CDR3 spans 15 residues. The germline V gene has CDR1 MNHEY and CDR2 SVGEGT. CDR3 DNA: TGTGCCAGCAGTTCTCAAGTGGGGGCCCCCAGTGAAGCTTTCTTT. Residues: CASSSQVGAPSEAFF.

The rearrangement links TRBV2 to TRBJ1-1, with D tentatively TRBD1 (5 bases). Trimming pared 6 bases from V and 1 base from J, leaving 15 bases between. CDR1 and CDR2 (germline): SNHLY, FYNNEI. The CDR3 spans 15 residues. The CDR3 region has the DNA TGTGCCAGCAGACGAATGGGCAGGGCGAACACTGAAGCTTTCTTT. It translates to CASRRMGRANTEAFF. Based on the CDR3 plus reference TRBV2 and TRBJ1-1, the full variable domain is EPEVTQTPSHQVTQMGQEVILRCVPISNHLYFYWYRQILGQKVEFLVSFYNNEISEKSEIFDDQFSVERPDGSNFTLKIRSTKLEDSAMYFCASRRMGRANTEAFFGQGTRLTVV.

V gene TRBV18 combines with J gene TRBJ2-5; no clear D gene. The germline V gene encodes CDR1 KGHSH and CDR2 LQKENI. This CDR3 spans 12 amino acids. V was pared by 6 bases and J by 0 bases, with 5 bases between. CDR3 coding DNA: TGTGCCAGCTCGACGTACCAAGAGACCCAGTACTTC. Translating gives CASSTYQETQYF.

V gene TRBV7-2 combines with J gene TRBJ1-6; D ambiguous. The CDR3 length is 16 residues. CDR1 is SGHTA, CDR2 FQGNSA, per germline. Trimming removed 5 bases from V and 7 bases from J, with 18 bases in between. The CDR3: CASSPYHSGPNSPLHF. The CDR3 coding sequence is TGTGCCAGCAGCCCATACCACAGCGGCCCGAATTCACCCCTCCACTTT.

The chain links TRBV7-2 to TRBJ1-5; D is undetermined. The CDR3 covers 14 residues. Germline values: CDR1 SGHTA, CDR2 FQGNSA. V was cut by 0 bases and J by 2 bases, with 5 bases left in between. Here the CDR3 DNA reads TGTGCCAGCAGCTTAGCAGTAGGCAATCAGCCCCAGCATTTT. Translating it yields CASSLAVGNQPQHF.

The chain links TRBV6-6 to TRBJ1-1; no clear D gene. Germline CDR1 is MNHNY and CDR2 is SVGAGI (reference sequence). CDR3 size: 14 residues. V gave up 2 bases and J gave up 6 bases, with 13 bases separating them. In DNA, the CDR3 is TGTGCCAGCAGTTACGTCTTGGGATCCGCTGAAGCTTTCTTT. Encoded protein: CASSYVLGSAEAFF.

The chain has TRBV27 and TRBJ2-2; 7 bases agree with TRBD1. The J segment lost 6 bases and the V segment lost 2 bases, leaving 0 bases of the junction unmatched. This CDR3 is 13 amino acids long. Germline CDR1 MNHEY, CDR2 SMNVEV (reference sequence). The CDR3 is CASSLQGAGELFF. As DNA, the CDR3 is TGTGCCAGCAGTTTACAGGGGGCCGGGGAGCTGTTTTTT.

The rearrangement joins TRBV11-1 to TRBJ1-1, with 9 bases fitting TRBD1. The CDR3 totals 15 residues. The J segment lost 4 bases and the V segment lost 5 bases, leaving 8 bases of the junction unmatched. The germline CDR1 and CDR2 sequences are SGHAT and FQDESV (reference sequence). The CDR3, as DNA: TGTGCCAGCAGCAGATTGGGACAGGGTAGCACTGAAGCTTTCTTT. It encodes CASSRLGQGSTEAFF.

This sequence joins TRBV6-5 and TRBJ2-3, with D hard to call. This CDR3 contains 14 residues. The V gene lost 5 bases and the J gene lost 8 bases, with 17 bases spanning the gap. Germline V CDR1 and CDR2: MNHEY, SVGAGI. The CDR3 sequence is CASSPTSYGSTQYF. The CDR3 nucleotides are TGTGCCAGCAGTCCAACAAGCTACGGGTCTACGCAGTATTTT.